The clone carrying this T cell receptor beta chain was seen only once. Antigen specificity is unknown. Assay: immunoSEQ multiplex PCR; the TCRdb copy retains only in-frame clones and omits some. The sample lists about 140,000 clones, 90% seen once, with less than 6.5% in the top ten. This sample was taken from a study of T cell responses to AZD1222 COVID-19 vaccine. Points from the study as a whole: The study found Spike-specific TCR breadth and depth rose after two AZD1222 doses.

Germline CDR1 SGHTA, CDR2 FQGNSA. The CDR3 has 13 residues. V lost 2 bases, J lost 3 bases, and 5 bases lay in between. This receptor was obtained from an adult who received the AZD1222 COVID-19 vaccine. The chain links TRBV7-2 to TRBJ1-3; D is unresolved. The input for sequencing was peripheral blood, taken 28 days after the second AZD1222 dose. In DNA form, the CDR3 reads TGTGCCAGCAGCTTATTCAATGGAAACACCATATATTTT. Its protein product is CASSLFNGNTIYF.